This is a list of T cell receptor beta chains from one sample in a study of early T cells in non-severe SARS-CoV-2 infection. TCRdb ran MiXCR on the 5' RACE reads and lists one entry per CDR3 protein. The sample shows approximately 45,000 distinct CDR3 sequences, 6% to 6.5% of them seen only once. The source material was whole blood. Receptors were obtained from an adult who was a healthcare worker with PCR-confirmed SARS-CoV-2 infection or an uninfected control (not recorded which). Both conserved end residues are trimmed from each CDR3.

v_gene,j_gene,CDR3aa
TRBV5-5,TRBJ1-2,ASSSGQGSYGYT
TRBV29-1,TRBJ2-5,SVAAGIQETQY
TRBV6-2/TRBV6-3,TRBJ2-3,ASSYSGGGPDTQY
TRBV28,TRBJ2-7,ASSSPGQSSYEQY
TRBV7-9,TRBJ2-7,AAGTGFLEQY
TRBV20-1,TRBJ2-7,SATEEGSGYEQY
TRBV7-6,TRBJ2-1,ATAREVGDEQF
TRBV20-1,TRBJ2-7,SAALAGGYEQY
TRBV10-3,TRBJ2-1,AAQQAGGTYNEQF
TRBV3-2,TRBJ2-7,ASSPRDRGSVEQY
TRBV30,TRBJ1-3,AWSRTNEGNTIY
TRBV20-1,TRBJ1-1,SAREGAGTEAF
TRBV5-6,TRBJ2-5,ASSLPTSGVETQY
TRBV11-2,TRBJ2-2,ASSLVRNTGELF
TRBV19,TRBJ2-5,ASSRGVLETQY
TRBV20-1,TRBJ2-7,SARRSYEQY
TRBV20-1,TRBJ2-1,SASSGEQF
TRBV11-3,TRBJ2-2,ASSPQGLTGTGELF
TRBV19,TRBJ2-7,ASGDPGIVNEQY
TRBV12-3/TRBV12-4,TRBJ2-1,ASSTLIWGSGTTYNEQF
TRBV6-1,TRBJ2-4,ASSDVRGSAKNIQY
TRBV20-1,TRBJ2-2,SATSGSSTGELF
TRBV2,TRBJ2-3,ASSGGLAGIETDTQY
TRBV12-3/TRBV12-4,TRBJ1-3,ASSPSRGTAVGNTIY
TRBV20-1,TRBJ1-2,SAIPKRTSYGYT
TRBV20-1,TRBJ2-2,SASMTSGPFGELF
TRBV10-1,TRBJ2-7,ASSTGTGSYEQY
TRBV18,TRBJ1-3,ASSPVTKTRNTIY
TRBV20-1,TRBJ1-1,SASLANTEAF
TRBV7-6,TRBJ1-2,ASSLDGGYGYT
TRBV24-1,TRBJ2-3,ATSDALPSASDTQY
TRBV7-9,TRBJ1-1,ASSLGSTEAF
TRBV6-6,TRBJ1-6,ASSYGQKDSPLH